The present T cell receptor beta chain was sequenced within a study of cytotoxic CD8 clonotypes in ibrutinib-treated CLL. The table came from immunoSEQ multiplex PCR; TCRdb's copy has only in-frame clones and leaves some out. Among about 160,000 clones listed, around 84% were seen once. V was pared by 3 bases and J by 4 bases, with 16 bases between. CDR3 size: 15 residues. Germline values: CDR1 SGHNT, CDR2 YENEEA. The chain recombines TRBV11-3 with TRBJ2-7; D not resolved. The specimen comprised PBMCs, sampled after 12 months of ibrutinib treatment. This receptor was identified in a human donor with chronic lymphocytic leukemia. CDR3 DNA sequence: TGTGCCAGCAGCTTCTCAGGTGCGGAAGGGTACGAGCAGTACTTC. Amino acid sequence: CASSFSGAEGYEQYF.